This T cell receptor (beta chain) was found in a study of molecular identifiers for immune sequencing clone quantification. In the study overall: Replicate experiments divided RNA from around 20,000 or 100,000 naive CD8 cells into five parts and sequenced four. General study results and limits: Identical TCR molecules can share a barcode, and this sharing could underestimate highly expanded clone sizes. Over 97% of effector molecules, but under 1% in naive cells, were held by clones with more than 20 RNA copies.

Germline assignment: CDR1 SGHDT and CDR2 YYEEEE. CDR3 size: 15 residues. Trimming stripped 4 bases from V and 6 bases from J, with 18 bases between. Sorted naive CD8 T cells were those defined as CD8+CD4-CCR7+CD45RA+. Using its own MiXCR run on the PCR reads, TCRdb lists one record per CDR3 protein. This sample yields approximately 320,000 distinct CDR3 sequences, of which under 25% are seen a single time; 0.65% to 0.95% belongs to the top ten. This clonotype has ten or more counts. The antigen remains undetermined. The sequenced material came from naive CD8+ T cells from blood, with Jurkat cell RNA spiked in. Subset here: FACS-sorted CD8+CD4-CCR7+CD45RA+ naive T cells. This TCR was sampled from a human donor in good health. Some libraries in this study had Jurkat cell RNA spiked in. The chain is built from TRBV5-6 and TRBJ2-3; maybe TRBD1 (5 bases). The CDR3 loop reads CASSPTSGPVDTQYF. CDR3 nucleotides: TGTGCCAGCAGCCCGACGTCAGGGCCGGTTGATACGCAGTATTTT. Full variable domain (rest looked up from reference TRBV5-6 and TRBJ2-3): DAGVTQSPTHLIKTRGQQVTLRCSPKSGHDTVSWYQQALGQGPQFIFQYYEEEERQRGNFPDRFSGHQFPNYSSELNVNALLLGDSALYLCASSPTSGPVDTQYFGPGTRLTVL.